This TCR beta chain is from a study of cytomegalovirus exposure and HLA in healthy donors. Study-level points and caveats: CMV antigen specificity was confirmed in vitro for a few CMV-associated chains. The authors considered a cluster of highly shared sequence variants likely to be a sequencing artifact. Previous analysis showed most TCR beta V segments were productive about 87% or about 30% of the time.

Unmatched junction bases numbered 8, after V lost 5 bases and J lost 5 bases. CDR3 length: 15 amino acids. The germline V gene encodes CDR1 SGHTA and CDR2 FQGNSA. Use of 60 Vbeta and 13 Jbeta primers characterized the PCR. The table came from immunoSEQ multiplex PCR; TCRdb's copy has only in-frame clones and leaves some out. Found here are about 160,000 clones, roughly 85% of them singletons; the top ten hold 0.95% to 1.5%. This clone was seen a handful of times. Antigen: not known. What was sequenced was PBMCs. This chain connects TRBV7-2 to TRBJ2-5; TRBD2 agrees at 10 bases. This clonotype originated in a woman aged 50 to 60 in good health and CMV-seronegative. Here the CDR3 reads CASSARWTSGETQYF. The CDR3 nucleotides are TGTGCCAGCAGCGCGAGATGGACTAGCGGTGAGACCCAGTACTTC. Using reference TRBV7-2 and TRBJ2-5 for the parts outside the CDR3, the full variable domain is GAGVSQSPSNKVTEKGKDVELRCDPISGHTALYWYRQSLGQGLEFLIYFQGNSAPDKSGLPSDRFSAERTGGSVSTLTIQRTQQEDSAVYLCASSARWTSGETQYFGPGTRLLVL.